This TCR beta chain is drawn from a study of type 1 regulatory T cells. Background on the study: T-allo10 is a Tr1-enriched, alloantigen-specific CD4 T cell product made in vitro.

Study-level findings and limits: Tr1 cells had a more restricted TCR repertoire than non-Tr1 cells.

This clonotype was seen repeatedly, ten times or more. Antigen specificity is unknown. Each CDR3 protein gets one entry after TCRdb re-called the reads with MiXCR. The sample includes 70,000 or so distinct CDR3 sequences, less than 25% seen only once; the top ten take 8.3%. Germline CDR1 is SGHRS and CDR2 is YFSETQ. This CDR3 region has 15 residues. Trimming removed 9 bases at V and 0 bases at J, with 17 bases between. This clonotype was obtained from a human donor in good health. The chain joins TRBV5-1 to TRBJ2-3; TRBD2 might be the D (5 bases). Sequencing was done on a sample of cultured type 1 regulatory T (Tr1) cells, either the whole culture or a sorted fraction (not recorded which). The DNA for the CDR3 is TGCGCCACCACGAGGGCGGAACCTAGCACAGATACGCAGTATTTT. Protein product: CATTRAEPSTDTQYF.